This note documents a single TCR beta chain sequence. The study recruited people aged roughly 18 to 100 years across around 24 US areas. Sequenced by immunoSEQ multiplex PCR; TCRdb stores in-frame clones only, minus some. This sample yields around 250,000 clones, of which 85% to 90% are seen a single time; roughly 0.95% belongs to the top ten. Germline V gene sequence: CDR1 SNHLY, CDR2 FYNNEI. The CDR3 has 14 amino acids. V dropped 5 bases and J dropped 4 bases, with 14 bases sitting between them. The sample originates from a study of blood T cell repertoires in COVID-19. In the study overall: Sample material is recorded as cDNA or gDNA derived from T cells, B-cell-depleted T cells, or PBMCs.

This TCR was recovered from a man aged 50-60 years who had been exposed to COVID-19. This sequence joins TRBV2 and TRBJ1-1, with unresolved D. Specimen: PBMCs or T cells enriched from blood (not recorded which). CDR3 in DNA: TGTGCCAGCAGTCTTTTCCGAGTGAGCACTGAAGCTTTCTTT. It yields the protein CASSLFRVSTEAFF. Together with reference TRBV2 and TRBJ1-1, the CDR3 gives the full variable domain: EPEVTQTPSHQVTQMGQEVILRCVPISNHLYFYWYRQILGQKVEFLVSFYNNEISEKSEIFDDQFSVERPDGSNFTLKIRSTKLEDSAMYFCASSLFRVSTEAFFGQGTRLTVV.